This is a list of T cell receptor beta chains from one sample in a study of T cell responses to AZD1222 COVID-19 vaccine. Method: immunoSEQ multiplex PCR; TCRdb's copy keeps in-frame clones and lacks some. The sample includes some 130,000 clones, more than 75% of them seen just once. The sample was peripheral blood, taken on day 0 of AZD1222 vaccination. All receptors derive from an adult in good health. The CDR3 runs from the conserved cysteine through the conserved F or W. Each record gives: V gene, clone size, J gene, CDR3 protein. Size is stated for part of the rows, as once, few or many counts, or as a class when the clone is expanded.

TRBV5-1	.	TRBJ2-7	CASSPGTSGAKVYEQYF
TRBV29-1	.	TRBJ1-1	CSVAIRDRGGTEAFF
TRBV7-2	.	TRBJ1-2	CASSWDTGGERNYGYTF
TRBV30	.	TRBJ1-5	CAWGLGVGQPQHF
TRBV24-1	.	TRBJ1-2	CATSDPSHGGYGYTF
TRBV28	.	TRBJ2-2	CASARGGQANTGELFF
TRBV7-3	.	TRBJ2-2	CASSLGVGELFF
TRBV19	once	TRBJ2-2	CASSPYRDGGELFF
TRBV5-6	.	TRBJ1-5	CASSLVGRHQPQHF
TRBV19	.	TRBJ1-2	CASSIDSLGYGYTF
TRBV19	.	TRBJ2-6	CASLERGRGANVLTF
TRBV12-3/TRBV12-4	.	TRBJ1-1	CASTVGGGTEAFF
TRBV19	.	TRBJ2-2	CASRQESNTGELFF
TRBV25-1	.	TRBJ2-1	CASSETGGGSYNEQFF
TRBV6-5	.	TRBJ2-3	CASSFSGSTDTQYF
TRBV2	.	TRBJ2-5	CASSVGPGETQYF
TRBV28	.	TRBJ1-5	CASSPPTGNNQPQHF
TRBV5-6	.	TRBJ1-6	CASSFYDRGSSPLHF
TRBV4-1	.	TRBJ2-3	CASSHPGSRDAQYF
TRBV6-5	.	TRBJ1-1	CASSIRTGSAREAFF
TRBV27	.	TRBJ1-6	CASRSYNSPLHF
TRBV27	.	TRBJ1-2	CASSLRENYGYTF
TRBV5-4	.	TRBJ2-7	CASSLDAVSYEQYF
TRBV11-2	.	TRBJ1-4	CASSLGSATNEKLFF
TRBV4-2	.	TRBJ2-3	CASSQDLTSGGNTDTQYF
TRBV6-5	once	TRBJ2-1	CASSYSVGGSYNEQFF
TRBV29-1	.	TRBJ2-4	CSVGAGANIQYF
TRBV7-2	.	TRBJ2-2	CASEKVAGQVTGELFF
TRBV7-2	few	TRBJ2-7	CASRSGQGGEQYF
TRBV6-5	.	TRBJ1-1	CASSRQGQGGTEAFF
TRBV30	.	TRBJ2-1	CAWPCGQGEPFF
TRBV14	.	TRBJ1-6	CASSPRPNSPLHF
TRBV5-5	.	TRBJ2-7	CASRRQVGVEQYF
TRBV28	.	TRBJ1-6	CASSGLQYNSPLHF
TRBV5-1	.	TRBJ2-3	CASSTQGLPDTQYF
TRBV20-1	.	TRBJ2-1	CSASRGPREQFF
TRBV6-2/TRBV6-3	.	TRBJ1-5	CASSYSSRLSNQPQHF
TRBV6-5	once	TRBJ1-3	CASSYTGTSGNTIYF
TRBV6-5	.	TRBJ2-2	CAISSGPNTGELFF
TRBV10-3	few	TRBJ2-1	CAIMRREENNEQFF
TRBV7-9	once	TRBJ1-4	CATSGSFGEKLFF
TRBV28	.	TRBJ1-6	CASSPRQGAGNSPLHF
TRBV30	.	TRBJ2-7	CAWSAGQKPSYEQYF
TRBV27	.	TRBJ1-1	CASSSLGRLNTEAFF
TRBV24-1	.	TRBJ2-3	CATRGHSTDTQYF
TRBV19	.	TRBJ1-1	CASSPGRGTEAFF
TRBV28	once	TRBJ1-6	CASSSGTANSPLHF
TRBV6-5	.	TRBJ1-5	CASRDTGDQPQHF
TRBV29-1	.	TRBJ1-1	CSGKNTEAFF
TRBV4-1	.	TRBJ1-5	CASSQDRQFQPQHF
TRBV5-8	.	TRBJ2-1	CASSPGGGRSSYNEQFF
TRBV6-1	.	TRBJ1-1	CASSERPHTEAFF